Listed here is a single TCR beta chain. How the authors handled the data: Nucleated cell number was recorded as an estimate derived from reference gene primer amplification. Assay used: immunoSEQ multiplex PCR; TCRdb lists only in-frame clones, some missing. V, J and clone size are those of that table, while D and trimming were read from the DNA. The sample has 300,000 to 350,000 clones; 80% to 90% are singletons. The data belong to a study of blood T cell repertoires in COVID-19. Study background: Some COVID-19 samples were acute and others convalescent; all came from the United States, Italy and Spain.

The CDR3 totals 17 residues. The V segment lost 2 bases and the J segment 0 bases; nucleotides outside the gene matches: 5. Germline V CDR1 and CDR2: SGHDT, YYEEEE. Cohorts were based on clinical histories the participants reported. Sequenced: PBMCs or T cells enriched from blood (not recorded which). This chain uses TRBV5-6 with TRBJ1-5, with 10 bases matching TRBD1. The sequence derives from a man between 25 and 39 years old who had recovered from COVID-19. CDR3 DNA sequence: TGTGCCAGCAGCTTCGGGACAGGGGAGTATAGCAATCAGCCCCAGCATTTT. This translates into CASSFGTGEYSNQPQHF.